This TCR beta chain was recorded in a study of response to subunit inactivated influenza vaccine. The CDR3 totals 11 residues. V dropped 2 bases and J dropped 5 bases, with 4 bases sitting between them. This clonotype appeared many times. TCRdb itself ran the RT-PCR reads through MiXCR, one entry per CDR3 protein. The sample lists fewer than 800,000 distinct CDR3 sequences, approximately 14% occurring once. V gene TRBV12-3 or TRBV12-4 combines with J gene TRBJ2-7; D gene uncertain. The sequencing here drew on PBMCs from blood, taken 11 to 12 days after vaccination. The clonotype originates from a man aged 50 to 59 who received an inactivated influenza vaccine. CDR3 in amino acids: CASSLTHEQYF. CDR3 nucleotide sequence: TGTGCCAGCAGTTTAACCCACGAGCAGTACTTC.